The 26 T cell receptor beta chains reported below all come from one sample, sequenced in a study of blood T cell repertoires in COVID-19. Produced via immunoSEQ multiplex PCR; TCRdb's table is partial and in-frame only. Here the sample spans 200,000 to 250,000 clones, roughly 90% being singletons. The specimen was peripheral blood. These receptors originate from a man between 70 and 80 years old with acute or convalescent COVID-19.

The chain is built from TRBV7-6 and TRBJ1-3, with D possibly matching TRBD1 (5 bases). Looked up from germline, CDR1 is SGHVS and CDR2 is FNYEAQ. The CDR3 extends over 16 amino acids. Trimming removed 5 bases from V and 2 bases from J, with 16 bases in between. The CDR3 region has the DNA TGTGCCAGCAGCCAGGGTTCGGGGGTAGCTGGAAACACCATATATTTT. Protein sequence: CASSQGSGVAGNTIYF.

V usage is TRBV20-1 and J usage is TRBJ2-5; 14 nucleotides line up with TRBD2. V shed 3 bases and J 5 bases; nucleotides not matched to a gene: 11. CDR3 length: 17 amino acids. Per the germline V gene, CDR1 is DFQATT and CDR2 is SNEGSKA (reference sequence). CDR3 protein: CSASFLGTSGSWETQYF. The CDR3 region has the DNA TGCAGTGCTAGTTTTCTAGGGACTAGCGGGAGCTGGGAGACCCAGTACTTC.

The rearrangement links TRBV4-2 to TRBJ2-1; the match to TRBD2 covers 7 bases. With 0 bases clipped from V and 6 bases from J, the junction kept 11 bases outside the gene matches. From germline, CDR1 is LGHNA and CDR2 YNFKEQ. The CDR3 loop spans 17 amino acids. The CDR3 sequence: CASSQEETSSFPNEQFF. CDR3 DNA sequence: TGTGCCAGCAGCCAAGAAGAGACTAGCTCATTTCCCAATGAGCAGTTCTTC.

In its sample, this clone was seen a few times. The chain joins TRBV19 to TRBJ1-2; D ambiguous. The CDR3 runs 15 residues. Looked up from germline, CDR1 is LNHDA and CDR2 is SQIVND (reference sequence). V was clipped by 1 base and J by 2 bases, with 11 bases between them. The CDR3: CASSIAEQLNYGYTF. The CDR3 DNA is TGTGCCAGTAGTATAGCTGAACAGCTAAACTATGGCTACACCTTC. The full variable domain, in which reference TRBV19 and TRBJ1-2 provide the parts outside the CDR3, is DGGITQSPKYLFRKEGQNVTLSCEQNLNHDAMYWYRQDPGQGLRLIYYSQIVNDFQKGDIAEGYSVSREKKESFPLTVTSAQKNPTAFYLCASSIAEQLNYGYTFGSGTRLTVV.

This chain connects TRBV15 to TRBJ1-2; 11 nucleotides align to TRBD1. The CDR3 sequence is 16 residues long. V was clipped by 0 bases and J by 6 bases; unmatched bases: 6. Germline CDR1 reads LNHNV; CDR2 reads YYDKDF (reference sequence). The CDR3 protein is CATSRDFGQGANGYTF. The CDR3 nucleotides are TGTGCCACCAGCAGAGATTTCGGACAGGGGGCAAATGGCTACACCTTC. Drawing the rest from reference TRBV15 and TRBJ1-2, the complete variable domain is DAMVIQNPRYQVTQFGKPVTLSCSQTLNHNVMYWYQQKSSQAPKLLFHYYDKDFNNEADTPDNFQSRRPNTSFCFLDIRSPGLGDTAMYLCATSRDFGQGANGYTFGSGTRLTVV.

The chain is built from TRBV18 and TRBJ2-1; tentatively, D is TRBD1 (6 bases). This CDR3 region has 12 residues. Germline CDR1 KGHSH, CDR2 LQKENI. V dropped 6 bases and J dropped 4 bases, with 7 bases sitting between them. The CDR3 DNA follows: TGTGCCAGCTCGGACAGATACAATGAGCAGTTCTTC. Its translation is CASSDRYNEQFF.

CDR3 loop: CASSSQGTQNYEQYF. CDR3 bases: TGTGCCAGCAGCTCACAGGGTACGCAAAACTACGAGCAGTACTTC. The genes are TRBV7-9 and TRBJ2-7; possible D gene TRBD1, 6 bases. V lost 4 bases and J lost 3, with 16 bases in between. CDR3 length equals 15 residues. Looked up from germline, CDR1 is SEHNR and CDR2 is FQNEAQ (reference sequence).

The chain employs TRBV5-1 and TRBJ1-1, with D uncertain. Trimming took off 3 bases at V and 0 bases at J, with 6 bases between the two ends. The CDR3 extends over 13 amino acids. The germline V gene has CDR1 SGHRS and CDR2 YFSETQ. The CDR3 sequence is CASSSNMNTEAFF. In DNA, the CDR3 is TGCGCCAGCAGCTCAAACATGAACACTGAAGCTTTCTTT.

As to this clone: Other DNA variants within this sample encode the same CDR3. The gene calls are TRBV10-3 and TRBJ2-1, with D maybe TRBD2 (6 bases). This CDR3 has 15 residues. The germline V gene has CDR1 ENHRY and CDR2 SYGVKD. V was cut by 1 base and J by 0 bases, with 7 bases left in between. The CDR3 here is CAISEWGGSYNEQFF. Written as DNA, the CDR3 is TGTGCCATCAGTGAGTGGGGAGGCTCCTACAATGAGCAGTTCTTC.

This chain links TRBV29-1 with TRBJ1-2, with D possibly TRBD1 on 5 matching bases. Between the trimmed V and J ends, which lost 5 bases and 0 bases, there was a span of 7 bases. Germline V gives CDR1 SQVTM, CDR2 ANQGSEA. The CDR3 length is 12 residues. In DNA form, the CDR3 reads TGCAGCGTTTGGACAACTAACTATGGCTACACCTTC. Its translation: CSVWTTNYGYTF.

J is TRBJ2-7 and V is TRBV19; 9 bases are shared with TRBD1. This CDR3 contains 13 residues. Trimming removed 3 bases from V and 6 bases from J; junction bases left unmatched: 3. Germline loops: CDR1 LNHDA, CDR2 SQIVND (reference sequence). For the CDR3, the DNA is TGTGCCAGTAGTATCGTGGGACAGGGCGAGCAGTACTTC. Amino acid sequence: CASSIVGQGEQYF.

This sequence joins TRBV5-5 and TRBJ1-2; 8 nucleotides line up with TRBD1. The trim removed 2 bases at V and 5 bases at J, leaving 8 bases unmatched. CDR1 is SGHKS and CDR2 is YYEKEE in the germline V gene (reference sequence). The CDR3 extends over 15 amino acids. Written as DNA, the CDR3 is TGTGCCAGCAGCTTATTTTTACGACAGGGGTATGGCTACACCTTC. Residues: CASSLFLRQGYGYTF. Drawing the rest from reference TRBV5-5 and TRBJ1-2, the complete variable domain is DAGVTQSPTHLIKTRGQQVTLRCSPISGHKSVSWYQQVLGQGPQFIFQYYEKEERGRGNFPDRFSARQFPNYSSELNVNALLLGDSALYLCASSLFLRQGYGYTFGSGTRLTVV.

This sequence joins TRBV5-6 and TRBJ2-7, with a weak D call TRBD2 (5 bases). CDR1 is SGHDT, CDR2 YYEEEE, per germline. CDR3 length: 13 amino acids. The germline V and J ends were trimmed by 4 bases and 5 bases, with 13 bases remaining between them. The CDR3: CASSTSRGHEQYF. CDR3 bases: TGTGCCAGCAGCACGAGTCGGGGTCACGAGCAGTACTTC.

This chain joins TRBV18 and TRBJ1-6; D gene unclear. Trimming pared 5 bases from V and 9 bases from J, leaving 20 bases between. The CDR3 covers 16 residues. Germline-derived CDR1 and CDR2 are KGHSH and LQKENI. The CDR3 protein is CASSEGLNLLGSPLHF. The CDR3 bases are TGTGCCAGCTCAGAAGGACTTAACCTCCTCGGTTCACCCCTCCACTTT.

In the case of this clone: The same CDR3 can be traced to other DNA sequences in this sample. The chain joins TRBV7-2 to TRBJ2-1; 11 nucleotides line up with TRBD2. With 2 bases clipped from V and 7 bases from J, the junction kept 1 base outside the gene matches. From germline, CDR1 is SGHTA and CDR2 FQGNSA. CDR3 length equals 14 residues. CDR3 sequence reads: CASSLRTSGNEQFF. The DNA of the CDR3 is TGTGCCAGCAGCTTAAGGACTAGCGGGAATGAGCAGTTCTTC.

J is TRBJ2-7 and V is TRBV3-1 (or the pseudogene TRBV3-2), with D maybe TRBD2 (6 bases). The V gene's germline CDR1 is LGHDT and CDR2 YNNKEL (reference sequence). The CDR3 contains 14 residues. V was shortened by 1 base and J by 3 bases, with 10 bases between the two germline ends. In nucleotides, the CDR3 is TGTGCCAGCAGCCAAGGGCCGGAGGGCTACGAGCAGTACTTC. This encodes CASSQGPEGYEQYF.

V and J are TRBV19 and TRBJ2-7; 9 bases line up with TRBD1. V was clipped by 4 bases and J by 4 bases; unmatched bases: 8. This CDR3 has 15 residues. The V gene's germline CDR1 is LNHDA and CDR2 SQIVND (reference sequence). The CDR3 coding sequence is TGTGCCAGTAGTACCGACAGGGGGGGACGATACGAGCAGTACTTC. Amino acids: CASSTDRGGRYEQYF.

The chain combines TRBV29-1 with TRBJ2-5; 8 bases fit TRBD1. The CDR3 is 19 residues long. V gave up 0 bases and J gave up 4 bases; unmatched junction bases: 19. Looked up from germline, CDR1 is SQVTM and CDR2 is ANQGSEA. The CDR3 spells CSVEDGLIGRWTGRETQYF. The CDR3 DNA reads TGCAGCGTTGAAGACGGATTGATTGGGCGCTGGACAGGGAGAGAGACCCAGTACTTC.

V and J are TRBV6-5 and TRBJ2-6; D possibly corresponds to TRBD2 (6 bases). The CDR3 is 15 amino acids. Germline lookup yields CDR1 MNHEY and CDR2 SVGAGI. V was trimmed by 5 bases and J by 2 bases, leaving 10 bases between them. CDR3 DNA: TGTGCCAGCAGTAGACGGGGGACTGGGGCCAACGTCCTGACTTTC. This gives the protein CASSRRGTGANVLTF.

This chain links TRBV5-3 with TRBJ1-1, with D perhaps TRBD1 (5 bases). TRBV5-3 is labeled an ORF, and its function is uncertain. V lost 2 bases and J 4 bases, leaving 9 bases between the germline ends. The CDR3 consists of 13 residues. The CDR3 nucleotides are TGTGCCAGAAGCTTTGTCAGGGTCACTGAAGCTTTCTTT. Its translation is CARSFVRVTEAFF.

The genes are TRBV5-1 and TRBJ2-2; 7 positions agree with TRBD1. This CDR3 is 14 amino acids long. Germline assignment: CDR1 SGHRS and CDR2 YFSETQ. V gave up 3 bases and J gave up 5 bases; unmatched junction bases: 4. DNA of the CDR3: TGCGCCAGCAGCTACAGGGGCGGGACCGGGGAGCTGTTTTTT. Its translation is CASSYRGGTGELFF.

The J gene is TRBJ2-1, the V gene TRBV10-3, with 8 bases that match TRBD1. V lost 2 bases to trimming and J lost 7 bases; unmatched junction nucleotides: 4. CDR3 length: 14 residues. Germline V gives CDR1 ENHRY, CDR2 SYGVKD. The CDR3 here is CAISEDHRGNEQFF. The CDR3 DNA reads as TGTGCCATCAGTGAGGACCACAGGGGGAATGAGCAGTTCTTC.

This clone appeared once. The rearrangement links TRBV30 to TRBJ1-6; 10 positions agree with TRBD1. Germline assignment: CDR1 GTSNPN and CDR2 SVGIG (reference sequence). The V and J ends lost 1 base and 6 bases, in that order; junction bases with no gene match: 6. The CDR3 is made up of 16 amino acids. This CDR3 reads CAWSGGQGKGNSPLHF. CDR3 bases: TGTGCCTGGAGTGGGGGACAGGGGAAGGGTAATTCACCCCTCCACTTT. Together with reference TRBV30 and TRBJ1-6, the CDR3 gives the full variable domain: SQTIHQWPATLVQPVGSPLSLECTVEGTSNPNLYWYRQAAGRGLQLLFYSVGIGQISSEVPQNLSASRPQDRQFILSSKKLLLSDSGFYLCAWSGGQGKGNSPLHFGNGTRLTVT.

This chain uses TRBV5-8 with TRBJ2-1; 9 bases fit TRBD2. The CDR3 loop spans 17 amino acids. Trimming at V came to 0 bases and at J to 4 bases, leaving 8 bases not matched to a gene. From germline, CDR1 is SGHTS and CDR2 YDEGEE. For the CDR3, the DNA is TGTGCCAGCAGCTTGGGGATAGCGGGAGTTAATTACAATGAGCAGTTCTTC. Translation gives CASSLGIAGVNYNEQFF. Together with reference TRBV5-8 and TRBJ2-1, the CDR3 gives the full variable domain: EAGVTQSPTHLIKTRGQQATLRCSPISGHTSVYWYQQALGLGLQFLLWYDEGEERNRGNFPPRFSGRQFPNYSSELNVNALELEDSALYLCASSLGIAGVNYNEQFFGPGTRLTVL.

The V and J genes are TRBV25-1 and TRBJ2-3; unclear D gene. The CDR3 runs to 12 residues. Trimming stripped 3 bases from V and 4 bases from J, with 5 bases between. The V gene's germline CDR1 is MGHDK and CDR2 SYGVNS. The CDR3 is CASSDGADTQYF. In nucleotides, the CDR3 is TGTGCCAGCAGTGATGGAGCAGATACGCAGTATTTT.

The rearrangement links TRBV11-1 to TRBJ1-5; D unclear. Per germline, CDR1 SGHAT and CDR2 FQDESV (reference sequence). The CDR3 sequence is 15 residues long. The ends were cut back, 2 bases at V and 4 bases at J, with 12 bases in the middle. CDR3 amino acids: CASSLWARPNQPQHF. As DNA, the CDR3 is TGTGCCAGCAGCTTATGGGCCAGGCCGAATCAGCCCCAGCATTTT.